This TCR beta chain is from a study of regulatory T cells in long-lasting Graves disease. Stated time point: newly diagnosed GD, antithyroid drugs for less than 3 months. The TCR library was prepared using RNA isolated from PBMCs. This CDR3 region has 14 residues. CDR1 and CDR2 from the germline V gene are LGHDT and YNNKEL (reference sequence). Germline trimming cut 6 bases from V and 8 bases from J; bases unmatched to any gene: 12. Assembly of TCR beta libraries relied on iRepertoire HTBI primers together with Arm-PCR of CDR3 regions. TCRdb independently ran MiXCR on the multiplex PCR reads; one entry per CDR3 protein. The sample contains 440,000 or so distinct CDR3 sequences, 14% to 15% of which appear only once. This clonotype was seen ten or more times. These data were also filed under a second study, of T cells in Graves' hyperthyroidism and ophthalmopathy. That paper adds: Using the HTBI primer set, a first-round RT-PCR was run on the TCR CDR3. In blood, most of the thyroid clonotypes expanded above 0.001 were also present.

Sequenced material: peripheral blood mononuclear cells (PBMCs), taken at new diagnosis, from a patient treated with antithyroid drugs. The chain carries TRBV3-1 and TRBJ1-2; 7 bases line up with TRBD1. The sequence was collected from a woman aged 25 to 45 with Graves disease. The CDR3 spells CASSDQNWGQGYTF. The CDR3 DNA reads TGTGCCAGCAGTGACCAAAACTGGGGACAGGGCTACACCTTC. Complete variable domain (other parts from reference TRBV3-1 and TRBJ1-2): DTAVSQTPKYLVTQMGNDKSIKCEQNLGHDTMYWYKQDSKKFLKIMFSYNNKELIINETVPNRFSPKSPDKAHLNLHINSLELGDSAVYFCASSDQNWGQGYTFGSGTRLTVV.